Following are 18 T cell receptor beta chains from one sample sequenced in a study of early T cells in non-severe SARS-CoV-2 infection (dated by TCRdb to the early 2020s). To prepare the library, 5' RACE was applied. Instrument used: NextSeq 500. Clones were called with MiXCR by TCRdb after fastp trimmed the public reads at Q25, and only in-frame beta chains were retained. Here each entry gathers all rows of one CDR3 protein and keeps the most common genes and DNA. A total of tens of thousands of distinct CDR3 sequences appear in this sample, roughly 18% of them only once. The ten largest clonotypes hold 7.5% to 10% of the sample. This material consisted of whole blood, taken at baseline. The receptors shown here come from an adult who was a healthcare worker with PCR-confirmed SARS-CoV-2 infection or an uninfected control (not recorded which).

This clonotype showed up many times. The chain recombines TRBV11-2 with TRBJ2-3, with D perhaps TRBD1 (6 bases). V was pared by 5 bases and J by 9 bases, with 15 bases between. The CDR3 has 13 amino acids. Germline V lookup: CDR1 SGHAT, CDR2 FQNNGV. The CDR3, as DNA: TGTGCCAGCAGCCAGGGGACCGCCGGCACGCAGTATTTT. This codes for CASSQGTAGTQYF.

This clonotype came up a few times. The gene calls are TRBV20-1 and TRBJ1-3; D is unresolved. Trimming shortened V by 3 bases and J by 8 bases, and 8 bases separated the two germline ends. Germline CDR1 and CDR2: DFQATT and SNEGSKA (reference sequence). This CDR3 has 11 residues. As DNA, the CDR3 is TGCAGTGCTAGGTGGTTTGACACCATATATTTT. Its protein product is CSARWFDTIYF.

This clonotype has only a few counts. The chain couples TRBV28 to TRBJ1-5; perhaps TRBD1 as D (5 bases). Per the germline V gene, CDR1 is MDHEN and CDR2 is SYDVKM. Trimming stripped 3 bases from V and 10 bases from J, with 7 bases between. The CDR3 has 11 amino acids. The DNA for the CDR3 is TGTGCCAGCAGTTTTAGGGGTCCCCAGCATTTT. Residues: CASSFRGPQHF.

V is TRBV29-1 and J is TRBJ2-7; either TRBD1 or TRBD2 may fit D (5 bases each). V was shortened by 5 bases and J by 2 bases, with 10 bases between the two germline ends. The CDR3 totals 12 residues. The germline gives CDR1 SQVTM, CDR2 ANQGSEA. The CDR3 DNA reads as TGCAGCGTTCGCAGGGACCCCTACGAGCAGTACTTC. It yields the protein CSVRRDPYEQYF.

This clonotype appeared a few times. This chain links TRBV6-1 with TRBJ2-7, with D perhaps TRBD1 (5 bases). The V and J ends lost 7 bases and 0 bases respectively, with 19 bases between them. The CDR3 spans 16 residues. Germline V lookup: CDR1 MNHNS, CDR2 SASEGT. The DNA for the CDR3 is TGTGCCAGCACCCGAGGTACAGGCGGAAGCTCCTACGAGCAGTACTTC. It is translated as CASTRGTGGSSYEQYF.

In this sample, this clonotype turned up a few times. CDR3 nucleotide sequence: TGTGCCAGCTCACCCGAGGACACCTTTTACGAGCAGTACTTC. This sequence encodes CASSPEDTFYEQYF. The chain uses TRBV18 and TRBJ2-7; possible D gene TRBD1, 5 bases. There are 14 residues in the CDR3. V dropped 3 bases and J dropped 4 bases, with 13 bases sitting between them. The germline gives CDR1 KGHSH, CDR2 LQKENI.

V gene TRBV7-2 combines with J gene TRBJ1-6; a weak D match, TRBD1 (5 bases). Germline CDR1 SGHTA, CDR2 FQGNSA. This CDR3 has 15 residues. V lost 4 bases and J 6 bases, leaving 13 bases between the germline ends. The CDR3 DNA is TGTGCCAGCAGCTACCAAGGGACCGCTAATTCACCCCTCCACTTT. Its translation: CASSYQGTANSPLHF.

There are many counts of this clonotype. The V and J genes are TRBV7-6 and TRBJ1-1, with 9 nucleotides matching TRBD1. V was pared by 1 base and J by 4 bases, with 4 bases of the junction left unmatched. Germline CDR1 reads SGHVS; CDR2 reads FNYEAQ. The CDR3 is 15 residues long. CDR3 sequence (DNA): TGTGCCAGCAGCTTAGGGGGACAGGGCTTCACTGAAGCTTTCTTT. This sequence encodes CASSLGGQGFTEAFF.

The CDR3 spells CSVGLTRNEQFF. The DNA for the CDR3 is TGCAGCGTTGGGCTGACTAGAAACGAGCAGTTCTTC. This chain links TRBV29-1 with TRBJ2-1; TRBD2 is a possible D gene (6 bases). The CDR3 runs 12 residues. The germline gives CDR1 SQVTM, CDR2 ANQGSEA. With 4 bases removed from V and 10 bases from J, the gap between germline ends came to 14 bases.

The rearrangement links TRBV11-2 to TRBJ2-2; a possible D gene is TRBD2 (5 bases). The CDR3 is 15 amino acids. CDR1 SGHAT and CDR2 FQNNGV come from the germline V gene. Trimming took 1 base from V and 8 from J, leaving 14 bases between them. The CDR3 DNA follows: TGTGCCAGCAGCTTAGCATTTAAGGGAGCAGGGGAGCTGTTTTTT. As protein: CASSLAFKGAGELFF.

The chain combines TRBV5-1 with TRBJ2-1; 13 positions agree with TRBD2. Germline CDR1 is SGHRS and CDR2 is YFSETQ. The V segment lost 7 bases and the J segment 3 bases; nucleotides outside the gene matches: 4. The CDR3 extends over 15 amino acids. CDR3 residues: CASSGLAGSYNEQFF. CDR3 in DNA: TGCGCCAGCTCGGGACTAGCGGGAAGCTACAATGAGCAGTTCTTC.

This sequence joins TRBV9 and TRBJ2-7; a weak D match, TRBD2 (5 bases). CDR3 length: 12 amino acids. CDR1 SGDLS and CDR2 YYNGEE come from the germline V gene. The germline V and J ends were trimmed by 3 bases and 5 bases, with 9 bases remaining between them. CDR3 loop: CASSAGSHEQYF. In DNA, the CDR3 is TGTGCCAGCAGCGCGGGGAGTCACGAGCAGTACTTC.

The J gene is TRBJ1-1, the V gene TRBV10-3; 9 bases map to TRBD1. CDR1 ENHRY and CDR2 SYGVKD come from the germline V gene. The CDR3 loop spans 14 amino acids. Unmatched junction bases numbered 2, after V lost 5 bases and J lost 1 base. CDR3 loop: CAISWDRENTEAFF. In nucleotides, the CDR3 is TGTGCCATCAGTTGGGACAGGGAGAACACTGAAGCTTTCTTT.

V and J are TRBV5-1 and TRBJ1-1; D remains ambiguous. V lost 1 base to trimming and J lost 0 bases, with 7 bases between them. The CDR3 is made up of 14 amino acids. In germline, CDR1 is SGHRS, CDR2 YFSETQ. The CDR3 here is CASSLLRLNTEAFF. CDR3 nucleotides: TGCGCCAGCAGCTTGTTGCGGCTGAACACTGAAGCTTTCTTT. The full variable domain, rest sourced from reference TRBV5-1 and TRBJ1-1, is KAGVTQTPRYLIKTRGQQVTLSCSPISGHRSVSWYQQTPGQGLQFLFEYFSETQRNKGNFPGRFSGRQFSNSRSEMNVSTLELGDSALYLCASSLLRLNTEAFFGQGTRLTVV.

The rearrangement joins TRBV5-1 to TRBJ1-6; the match to TRBD1 covers 9 bases. The trim removed 0 bases at V and 7 bases at J, leaving 5 bases unmatched. CDR3 size: 16 residues. CDR1 is SGHRS and CDR2 is YFSETQ in the germline V gene. CDR3 DNA sequence: TGCGCCAGCAGCTTGGGGGACAGGGTACCCAATTCACCCCTCCACTTT. It codes for CASSLGDRVPNSPLHF. The full variable domain, rest sourced from reference TRBV5-1 and TRBJ1-6, is KAGVTQTPRYLIKTRGQQVTLSCSPISGHRSVSWYQQTPGQGLQFLFEYFSETQRNKGNFPGRFSGRQFSNSRSEMNVSTLELGDSALYLCASSLGDRVPNSPLHFGNGTRLTVT.

The rearrangement joins TRBV2 to TRBJ2-1; D unresolved. V gave up 5 bases and J gave up 5 bases, with 13 bases separating them. The CDR3 is 14 residues long. Germline V gene lookup returns CDR1 SNHLY and CDR2 FYNNEI. For the CDR3, the DNA is TGTGCCAGCAGTCTAGTCCGCCCCGACAATGAGCAGTTCTTC. Protein sequence: CASSLVRPDNEQFF.

This clonotype was detected only a few times. The chain employs TRBV9 and TRBJ1-6; 8 bases line up with TRBD1. The germline V gene has CDR1 SGDLS and CDR2 YYNGEE. Trimming at V came to 3 bases and at J to 6 bases, leaving 5 bases not matched to a gene. The CDR3 runs 15 residues. For the CDR3, the DNA is TGTGCCAGCAGCGCCCGGACAGGGCCTAATTCACCCCTCCACTTT. Protein sequence: CASSARTGPNSPLHF.

The chain recombines TRBV5-1 with TRBJ2-6; no definite D call. The V end lost 4 bases, the J end lost 1 base, and 12 bases lay between the germline ends. This CDR3 is 16 amino acids long. The V gene's germline CDR1 is SGHRS and CDR2 YFSETQ. CDR3 amino acids: CASSPTAHSGANVLTF. The CDR3 DNA follows: TGCGCCAGCAGCCCGACGGCCCATTCTGGGGCCAACGTCCTGACTTTC.